The 11 T cell receptor beta chains below come from one sample, sequenced in a study of regulatory T cells in long-lasting Graves disease. Time point meaning: persistent/refractory GD, antithyroid drugs over 5 years with positive TRAb. Generation of the TCR library employed RNA extracted from PBMCs. HTBI primers from iRepertoire and Arm-PCR of CDR3 regions yielded the TCR beta libraries. TCRdb re-derived calls from the multiplex PCR reads in MiXCR, one entry per CDR3 protein. The repertoire holds more than 300,000 distinct CDR3 sequences, with roughly 24% as singletons. The material was peripheral blood mononuclear cells (PBMCs), obtained when the disease was refractory, from a patient treated with antithyroid drugs. Receptors were obtained from a middle-aged woman with Graves disease.

This clonotype was recorded at least ten times. The chain links TRBV20-1 to TRBJ2-7; possibly TRBD2 for D (6 bases). The CDR3 is 14 residues long. The germline CDR1 and CDR2 sequences are DFQATT and SNEGSKA (reference sequence). Trimming shortened V by 0 bases and J by 3 bases, and 12 bases separated the two germline ends. This chain's CDR3 is CSARDLDYNYEQYF. The CDR3 DNA reads TGCAGTGCTAGAGATCTGGACTACAACTACGAGCAGTACTTC.

This chain uses TRBV20-1 with TRBJ2-7, with 11 bases that match TRBD2. Germline lookup yields CDR1 DFQATT and CDR2 SNEGSKA (reference sequence). V was clipped by 3 bases and J by 0 bases; unmatched bases: 4. This CDR3 is built from 15 residues. The CDR3 here is CSARGTSGSSYEQYF. The DNA for the CDR3 is TGCAGTGCTAGGGGAACTAGCGGGAGCTCCTACGAGCAGTACTTC.

This clonotype was seen many times. V and J are TRBV12-3 or TRBV12-4 and TRBJ1-2; D gene ambiguous. There are 15 residues in the CDR3. V lost 4 bases to trimming and J lost 4 bases, with 16 bases between them. The CDR3 DNA reads as TGTGCCAGCAGTTCAGCCTTGGACCCCAGCTATGGCTACACCTTC. Translated, it gives CASSSALDPSYGYTF.

This clonotype showed up just a few times. The J gene is TRBJ2-7, the V gene TRBV29-1, with a tentative D call TRBD2 (6 bases). This CDR3 comprises 14 residues. Germline CDR1 SQVTM, CDR2 ANQGSEA. V was clipped by 7 bases and J by 6 bases, with 22 bases between them. The CDR3 DNA follows: TGCAGCGCCTGTTCTGCGGGGAATAGGGGCGAGCAGTACTTC. Protein sequence: CSACSAGNRGEQYF.

CDR3 region: CSASRASGRSIGLKNIQYF. The DNA of the CDR3 is TGCAGTGCTAGTAGGGCTAGCGGGAGATCTATCGGACTCAAAAACATTCAGTACTTC. This sequence joins TRBV20-1 and TRBJ2-4; 10 bases fit TRBD2. The CDR3 covers 19 residues. V was pared by 3 bases and J by 3 bases, with 17 bases of the junction left unmatched. The germline V gene has CDR1 DFQATT and CDR2 SNEGSKA (reference sequence).

The chain combines TRBV28 with TRBJ2-1, with TRBD2 matching 14 bases. This CDR3 is built from 17 residues. V lost 5 bases to trimming and J lost 8 bases; unmatched junction nucleotides: 11. CDR1 and CDR2 (germline): MDHEN, SYDVKM. CDR3 residues: CASSPMTSGRGGDEQFF. CDR3 DNA sequence: TGTGCCAGCAGTCCAATGACTAGCGGGAGGGGAGGGGATGAGCAGTTCTTC.

Turning to this clonotype: The junction and the germline gene differ at one end; a read error may be behind it. V usage is TRBV7-2 and J usage is TRBJ2-2, with D possibly matching TRBD1 (7 bases). The CDR3 totals 15 residues. CDR1 is SGHTA, CDR2 FQGNSA, per germline. The CDR3 reads CDSSWRGTDTGELFF. CDR3 sequence (DNA): TGTGACAGCAGCTGGCGCGGGACAGATACCGGGGAGCTGTTTTTT.

This clonotype showed up just a few times. This rearrangement joins TRBV19 to TRBJ1-1, with TRBD1 matching 10 bases. The CDR3 has 15 amino acids. Trimming at V came to 4 bases and at J to 2 bases, leaving 4 bases not matched to a gene. CDR1 and CDR2 from the germline V gene are LNHDA and SQIVND (reference sequence). The CDR3 loop is CASSKRTGGNTEAFF. CDR3 sequence (DNA): TGTGCCAGTAGTAAACGGACAGGGGGAAACACTGAAGCTTTCTTT.

Ten or more counts support this clonotype. The rearrangement uses TRBV2 and TRBJ2-5, with D possibly being TRBD2 (6 bases). CDR3 length equals 18 residues. Trimming took 8 bases from V and 2 from J, leaving 27 bases between them. Germline loops: CDR1 SNHLY, CDR2 FYNNEI. The CDR3 sequence is CASGRGWRSQKKQETQYF. Written as DNA, the CDR3 is TGTGCCAGCGGGCGGGGCTGGAGGTCCCAGAAAAAACAAGAGACCCAGTACTTC.

The V and J genes are TRBV11-2 and TRBJ2-2; TRBD2 might be the D (5 bases). The CDR3 is made up of 18 amino acids. Per germline, CDR1 SGHAT and CDR2 FQNNGV. V gave up 0 bases and J gave up 4 bases, with 18 bases separating them. The CDR3 coding sequence is TGTGCCAGCAGCTTAGATTTTGCGGGCAGGCTTCCCACCGGGGAGCTGTTTTTT. It encodes CASSLDFAGRLPTGELFF.

The sample holds many counts of this clonotype. The genes are TRBV7-6 and TRBJ2-5; either TRBD1 or TRBD2 may supply D (5 bases each). V was pared by 5 bases and J by 9 bases, with 19 bases between. Germline values: CDR1 SGHVS, CDR2 FNYEAQ. This CDR3 has 14 residues. The CDR3 DNA sequence: TGTGCCAGCAGCCCCGGGACGGGTCCGGCGGCCCAGTACTTC. As protein: CASSPGTGPAAQYF.